A selection of T cell receptor beta chains follows, all from one sample in a study of T cells in Graves' hyperthyroidism and ophthalmopathy. One entry per CDR3 protein results from TCRdb running MiXCR on the multiplex PCR reads. This table holds about 280,000 distinct CDR3 sequences, 20% to 30% found once. Sequences were obtained from blood. The source is a man in his forties or fifties with Graves' hyperthyroidism that later progressed to Graves' ophthalmopathy. CDR3s include the opening cysteine and the closing phenylalanine or tryptophan. A D gene is named only where the DNA matches it firmly. A clone size is listed for some rows: how often the clone was seen (once, few, many), or a class if it is expanded.

CDR3 | DNA | V | D | size | J
CASADRDRGNTEAFF | TGTGCCAGCGCCGACAGGGACCGGGGGAACACTGAAGCTTTCTTT | TRBV12-3/TRBV12-4 | TRBD1 | - | TRBJ1-1
CASSFNGNYGYTF | TGTGCCAGCAGTTTCAACGGGAACTATGGCTACACCTTC | TRBV12-3/TRBV12-4 | - | many | TRBJ1-2
CSAREGGSGYSYEQYF | TGCAGTGCTAGAGAGGGAGGTAGCGGTTACTCCTACGAGCAGTACTTC | TRBV20-1 | - | many | TRBJ2-7
CSARTRGETQYF | TGCAGTGCTAGGACAAGGGGAGAGACCCAGTACTTC | TRBV20-1 | - | - | TRBJ2-5
CASSFGGTTNYGYTF | TGTGCCAGCAGTTTCGGCGGAACTACTAACTATGGCTACACCTTC | TRBV27 | - | few | TRBJ1-2
CASGEFDEQYF | TGTGCCAGCGGTGAATTCGACGAGCAGTACTTC | TRBV12-3/TRBV12-4 | - | many | TRBJ2-7
CASSPGTSANTGELFF | TGTGCCAGCAGCCCGGGGACTAGCGCGAACACCGGGGAGCTGTTTTTT | TRBV7-3 | TRBD2 | many | TRBJ2-2
CASRRGQVYEQYF | TGTGCCAGCAGGCGGGGCCAGGTCTACGAGCAGTACTTC | TRBV28 | - | - | TRBJ2-7
CASSRQGIKNTEAFF | TGTGCCAGCAGTAGACAGGGGATCAAGAACACTGAAGCTTTCTTT | TRBV12-3/TRBV12-4 | TRBD1 | few | TRBJ1-1
CASSSPGQGKSSQPQHF | TGTGCCAGCAGTTCCCCGGGGCAGGGGAAAAGCAGTCAGCCCCAGCATTTT | TRBV2 | - | many | TRBJ1-5
CASSQDYYEQYF | TGTGCCAGCAGCCAGGATTACTACGAGCAGTACTTC | TRBV6-2/TRBV6-3 | - | many | TRBJ2-7
CASSLRAAGANVLTF | TGTGCCAGCAGCTTACGGGCTGCTGGGGCCAACGTCCTGACTTTC | TRBV7-2 | - | many | TRBJ2-6
CASSQWDRRQETQYF | TGTGCCAGCAGCCAGTGGGACAGGCGACAAGAGACCCAGTACTTC | TRBV3-1 | TRBD1 | - | TRBJ2-5
CAISETGANVLTF | TGTGCCATCAGTGAGACTGGGGCCAACGTCCTGACTTTC | TRBV6-1 | - | few | TRBJ2-6
CATSDLGREFPGELFF | TGTGCCACCAGTGATTTGGGTCGGGAGTTCCCCGGGGAGCTGTTTTTT | TRBV24-1 | - | many | TRBJ2-2
CASSLVFAGTSGSYEQYF | TGTGCCAGCAGTTTAGTCTTTGCCGGGACTAGCGGGTCTTACGAGCAGTACTTC | TRBV12-3/TRBV12-4 | TRBD2 | - | TRBJ2-7
CASSVDPSGTSYEQYF | TGTGCCAGCAGCGTGGATCCTAGCGGGACCTCCTACGAGCAGTACTTC | TRBV9 | TRBD2 | - | TRBJ2-7
CSARWAGTLETQYF | TGCAGTGCTAGATGGGCTGGGACTTTAGAGACCCAGTACTTC | TRBV20-1 | - | few | TRBJ2-5
CASSYNAGTDYEQYF | TGTGCCAGCAGTTACAATGCAGGGACAGACTACGAGCAGTACTTC | TRBV6-5 | TRBD1 | many | TRBJ2-7
CASSLALMGGEETQYF | TGTGCCAGCAGCTTAGCCCTGATGGGAGGGGAAGAGACCCAGTACTTC | TRBV7-9 | TRBD2 | - | TRBJ2-5
CASGGDTNQPQHF | TGTGCCAGCGGGGGGGACACTAATCAGCCCCAGCATTTT | TRBV12-3/TRBV12-4 | - | many | TRBJ1-5
CASSSRGGATEAFF | TGTGCCAGCAGTAGCAGGGGAGGGGCCACTGAAGCTTTCTTT | TRBV6-1 | - | - | TRBJ1-1
CASSFDKSSYEQYF | TGTGCCAGCAGTTTTGACAAGAGCTCCTACGAGCAGTACTTC | TRBV28 | - | many | TRBJ2-7
CASSEMAPYNQPQHF | TGTGCCAGCAGTGAAATGGCACCTTACAATCAGCCCCAGCATTTT | TRBV6-1 | - | many | TRBJ1-5
CSVGRGTPGTEAFF | TGCAGCGTTGGGAGAGGTACTCCCGGAACTGAAGCTTTCTTT | TRBV29-1 | - | - | TRBJ1-1
CASSPIQDTGELFF | TGTGCCAGCTCACCAATCCAGGACACCGGGGAGCTGTTTTTT | TRBV18 | - | few | TRBJ2-2
CSAQRGGPKETQYF | TGCAGTGCCCAAAGGGGGGGCCCTAAAGAGACCCAGTACTTC | TRBV20-1 | - | - | TRBJ2-5
CASSLSTGFSGELFF | TGTGCCAGCAGTTTATCCACAGGGTTCTCCGGGGAGCTGTTTTTT | TRBV27 | - | - | TRBJ2-2
CASSYVAGRGNTEAFF | TGTGCCAGCAGTTACGTCGCAGGGAGGGGGAACACTGAAGCTTTCTTT | TRBV6-2/TRBV6-3 | - | many | TRBJ1-1
CASGFGETQYF | TGTGCTAGTGGTTTCGGGGAGACCCAGTACTTC | TRBV12-5 | - | few | TRBJ2-5
CASSRPGGSTEAFF | TGTGCCAGCAGCCGCCCAGGGGGGAGCACTGAAGCTTTCTTT | TRBV3-1 | TRBD1 | few | TRBJ1-1
CASNDRGMYNEQFF | TGTGCCAGCAACGACAGAGGAATGTACAATGAGCAGTTCTTC | TRBV7-9 | - | many | TRBJ2-1
CAISESGGPVNTGELFF | TGTGCCATCAGTGAGTCGGGGGGACCTGTGAACACCGGGGAGCTGTTTTTT | TRBV10-3 | - | - | TRBJ2-2
CASSQGPLGTQYF | TGCGCCAGCAGTCAGGGACCGTTGGGGACCCAGTACTTC | TRBV4-1 | - | many | TRBJ2-5
CSAQRTVSSGNTIYF | TGCAGTGCTCAACGGACAGTAAGCTCTGGAAACACCATATATTTT | TRBV20-1 | - | - | TRBJ1-3
CSASPTGMNTEAFF | TGCAGTGCTAGCCCGACGGGAATGAACACTGAAGCTTTCTTT | TRBV20-1 | - | - | TRBJ1-1
CASSRQGVAEAFF | TGTGCCAGCAGTAGACAGGGTGTCGCTGAAGCTTTCTTT | TRBV6-1 | TRBD1 | - | TRBJ1-1
CASSSAIRPVQAPSGYGYTF | TGCGCCAGCAGCTCAGCAATCCGCCCGGTGCAGGCCCCCTCCGGCTATGGCTACACCTTC | TRBV5-1 | - | many | TRBJ1-2
CASSGASGSTSYEQYF | TGCGCCAGCAGCGGGGCCTCAGGGTCAACCTCCTACGAGCAGTACTTC | TRBV5-1 | - | few | TRBJ2-7